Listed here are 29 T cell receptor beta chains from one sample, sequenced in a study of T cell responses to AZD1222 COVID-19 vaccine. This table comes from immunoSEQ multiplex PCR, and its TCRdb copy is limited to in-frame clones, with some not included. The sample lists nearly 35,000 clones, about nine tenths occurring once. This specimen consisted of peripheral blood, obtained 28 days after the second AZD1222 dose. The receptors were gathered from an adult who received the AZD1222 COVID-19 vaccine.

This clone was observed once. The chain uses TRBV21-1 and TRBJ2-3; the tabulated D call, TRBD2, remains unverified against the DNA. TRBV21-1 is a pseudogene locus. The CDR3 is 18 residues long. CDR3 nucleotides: TGTGCCAGCAGCAATATCTTTATTGGCGGGAGGGCAACAGATACGCAGTATTTT. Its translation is CASSNIFIGGRATDTQYF.

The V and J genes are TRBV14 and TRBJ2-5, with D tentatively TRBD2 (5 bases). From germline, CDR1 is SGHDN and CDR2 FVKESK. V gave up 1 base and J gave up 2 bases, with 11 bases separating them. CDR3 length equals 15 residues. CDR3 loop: CASSQAAGSQETQYF. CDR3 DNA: TGTGCCAGCAGCCAAGCTGCGGGTTCACAAGAGACCCAGTACTTC.

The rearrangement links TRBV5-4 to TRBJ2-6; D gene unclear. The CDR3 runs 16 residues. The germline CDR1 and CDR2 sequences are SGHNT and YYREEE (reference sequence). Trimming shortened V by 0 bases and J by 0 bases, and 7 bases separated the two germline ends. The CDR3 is CASSLGQVSGANVLTF. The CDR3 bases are TGTGCCAGCAGCTTGGGCCAAGTCTCTGGGGCCAACGTCCTGACTTTC.

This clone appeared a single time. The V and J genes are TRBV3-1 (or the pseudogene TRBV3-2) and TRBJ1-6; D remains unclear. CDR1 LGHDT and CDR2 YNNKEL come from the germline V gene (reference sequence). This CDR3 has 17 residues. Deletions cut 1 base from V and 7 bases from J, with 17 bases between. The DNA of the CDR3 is TGTGCCAGCAGCCAAGCCCCCGGGCGGATAGGAAATTCACCCCTCCACTTT. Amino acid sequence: CASSQAPGRIGNSPLHF.

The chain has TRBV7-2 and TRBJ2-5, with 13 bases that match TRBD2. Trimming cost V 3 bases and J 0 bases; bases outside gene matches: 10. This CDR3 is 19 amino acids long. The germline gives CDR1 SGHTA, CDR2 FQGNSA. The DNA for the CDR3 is TGTGCCAGCAGCTTGCCGCGTGGACTAGCGGGGGATTACCAAGAGACCCAGTACTTC. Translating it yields CASSLPRGLAGDYQETQYF.

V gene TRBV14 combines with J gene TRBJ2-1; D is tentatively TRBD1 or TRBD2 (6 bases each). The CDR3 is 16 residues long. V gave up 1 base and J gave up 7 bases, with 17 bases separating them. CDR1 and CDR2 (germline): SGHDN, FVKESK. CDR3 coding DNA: TGTGCCAGCAGCCAAGTAGGTGGGGGGCGAGGGAATGAGCAGTTCTTC. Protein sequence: CASSQVGGGRGNEQFF.

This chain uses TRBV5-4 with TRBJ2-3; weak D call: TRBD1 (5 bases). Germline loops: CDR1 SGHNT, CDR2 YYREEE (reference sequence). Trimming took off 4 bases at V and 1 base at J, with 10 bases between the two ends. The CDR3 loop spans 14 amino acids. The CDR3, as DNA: TGTGCCAGCAGCCCCAGCAGGGGCACAGATACGCAGTATTTT. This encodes CASSPSRGTDTQYF.

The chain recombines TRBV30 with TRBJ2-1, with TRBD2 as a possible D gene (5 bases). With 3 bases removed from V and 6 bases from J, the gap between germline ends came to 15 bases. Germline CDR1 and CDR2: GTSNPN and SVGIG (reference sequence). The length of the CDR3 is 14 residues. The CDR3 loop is CAWRLEEVGNEQFF. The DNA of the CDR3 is TGTGCCTGGAGGCTAGAGGAGGTAGGCAATGAGCAGTTCTTC.

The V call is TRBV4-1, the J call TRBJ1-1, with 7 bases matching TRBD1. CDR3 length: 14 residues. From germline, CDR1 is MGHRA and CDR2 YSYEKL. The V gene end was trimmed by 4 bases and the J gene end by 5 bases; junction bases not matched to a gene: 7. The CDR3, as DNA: TGCGCCAGCAGCCCCAAGGGGGCAGGAACTGAAGCTTTCTTT. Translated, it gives CASSPKGAGTEAFF.

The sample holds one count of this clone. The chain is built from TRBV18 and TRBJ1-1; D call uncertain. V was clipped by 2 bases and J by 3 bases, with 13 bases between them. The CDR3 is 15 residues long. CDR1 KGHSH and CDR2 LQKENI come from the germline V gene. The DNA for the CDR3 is TGTGCCAGCTCACCAGTCTGGAGGGATCACACTGAAGCTTTCTTT. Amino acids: CASSPVWRDHTEAFF. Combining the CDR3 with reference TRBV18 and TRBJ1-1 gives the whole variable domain NAGVMQNPRHLVRRRGQEARLRCSPMKGHSHVYWYRQLPEEGLKFMVYLQKENIIDESGMPKERFSAEFPKEGPSILRIQQVVRGDSAAYFCASSPVWRDHTEAFFGQGTRLTVV.

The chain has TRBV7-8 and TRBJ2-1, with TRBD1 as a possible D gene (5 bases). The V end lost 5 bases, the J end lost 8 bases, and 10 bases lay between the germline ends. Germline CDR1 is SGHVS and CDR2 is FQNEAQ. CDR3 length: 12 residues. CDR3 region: CASSPGIHEQFF. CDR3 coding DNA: TGTGCCAGCAGCCCAGGGATCCATGAGCAGTTCTTC.

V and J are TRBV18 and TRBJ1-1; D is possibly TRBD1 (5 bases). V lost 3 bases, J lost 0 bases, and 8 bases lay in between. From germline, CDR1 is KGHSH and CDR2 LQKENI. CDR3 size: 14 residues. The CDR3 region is CASSPQGMNTEAFF. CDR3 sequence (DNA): TGTGCCAGCTCACCTCAGGGAATGAACACTGAAGCTTTCTTT.

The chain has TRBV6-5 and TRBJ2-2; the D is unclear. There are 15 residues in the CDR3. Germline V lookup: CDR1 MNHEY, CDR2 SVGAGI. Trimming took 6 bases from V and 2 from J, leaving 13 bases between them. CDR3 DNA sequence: TGTGCCAGCAGCCCCGCGGAATTAAACACCGGGGAGCTGTTTTTT. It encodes CASSPAELNTGELFF.

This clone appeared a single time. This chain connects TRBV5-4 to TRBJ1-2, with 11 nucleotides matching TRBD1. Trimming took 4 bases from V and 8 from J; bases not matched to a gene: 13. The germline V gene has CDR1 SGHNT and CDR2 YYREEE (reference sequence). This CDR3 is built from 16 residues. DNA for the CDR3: TGTGCCAGCAGCGCCGAACCGGGACAGGGGGTATTGGGCTACACCTTC. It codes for CASSAEPGQGVLGYTF.

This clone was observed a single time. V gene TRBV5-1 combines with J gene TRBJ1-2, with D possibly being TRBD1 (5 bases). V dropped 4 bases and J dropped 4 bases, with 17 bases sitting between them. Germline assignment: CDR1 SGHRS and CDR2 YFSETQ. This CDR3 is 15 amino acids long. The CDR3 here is CASSPEGLPSYGYTF. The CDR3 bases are TGCGCCAGCAGCCCCGAGGGGTTACCCTCCTATGGCTACACCTTC.

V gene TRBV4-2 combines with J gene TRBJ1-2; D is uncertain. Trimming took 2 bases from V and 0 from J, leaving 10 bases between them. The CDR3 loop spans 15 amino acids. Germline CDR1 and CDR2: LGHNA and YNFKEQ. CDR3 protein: CASSQRRGTNYGYTF. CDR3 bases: TGTGCCAGCAGCCAAAGAAGAGGAACTAACTATGGCTACACCTTC.

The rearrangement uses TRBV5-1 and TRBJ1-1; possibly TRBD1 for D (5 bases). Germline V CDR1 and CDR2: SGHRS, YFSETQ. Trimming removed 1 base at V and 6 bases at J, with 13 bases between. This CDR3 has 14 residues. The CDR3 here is CASSLSQGRAEAFF. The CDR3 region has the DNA TGCGCCAGCAGCTTGAGTCAGGGTAGAGCTGAAGCTTTCTTT.

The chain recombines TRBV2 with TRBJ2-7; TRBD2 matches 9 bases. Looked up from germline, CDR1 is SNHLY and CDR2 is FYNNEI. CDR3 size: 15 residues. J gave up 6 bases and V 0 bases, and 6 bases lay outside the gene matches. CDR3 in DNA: TGTGCCAGCAGTGAAGCGCTTAGCGGGAGCGGCGAGCAGTACTTC. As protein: CASSEALSGSGEQYF.

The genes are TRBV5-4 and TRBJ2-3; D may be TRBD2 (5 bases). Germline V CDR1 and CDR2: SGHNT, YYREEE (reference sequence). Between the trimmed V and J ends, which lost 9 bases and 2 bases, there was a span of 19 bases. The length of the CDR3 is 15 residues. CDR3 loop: CATGSRRRTTDTQYF. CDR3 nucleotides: TGTGCCACGGGATCTAGGAGGAGGACCACAGATACGCAGTATTTT.

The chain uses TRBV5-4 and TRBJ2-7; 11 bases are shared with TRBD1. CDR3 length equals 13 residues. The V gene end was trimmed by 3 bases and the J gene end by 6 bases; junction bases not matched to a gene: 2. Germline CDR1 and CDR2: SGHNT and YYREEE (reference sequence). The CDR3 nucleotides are TGTGCCAGCAGCTGGGACAGGGGGATCGAGCAGTACTTC. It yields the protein CASSWDRGIEQYF.

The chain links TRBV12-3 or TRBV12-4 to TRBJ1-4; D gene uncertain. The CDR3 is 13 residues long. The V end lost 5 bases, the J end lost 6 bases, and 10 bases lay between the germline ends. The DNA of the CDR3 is TGTGCCAGCAGTCCCATTCCGGATGAAAAACTGTTTTTT. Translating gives CASSPIPDEKLFF.

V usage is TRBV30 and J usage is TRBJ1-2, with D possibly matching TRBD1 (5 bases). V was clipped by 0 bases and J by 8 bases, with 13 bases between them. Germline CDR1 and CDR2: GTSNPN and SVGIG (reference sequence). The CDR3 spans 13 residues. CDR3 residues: CAWSVAGGYGYTF. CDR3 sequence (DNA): TGTGCCTGGAGTGTAGCGGGGGGGTACGGCTACACCTTC. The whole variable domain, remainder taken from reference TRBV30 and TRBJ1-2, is SQTIHQWPATLVQPVGSPLSLECTVEGTSNPNLYWYRQAAGRGLQLLFYSVGIGQISSEVPQNLSASRPQDRQFILSSKKLLLSDSGFYLCAWSVAGGYGYTFGSGTRLTVV.

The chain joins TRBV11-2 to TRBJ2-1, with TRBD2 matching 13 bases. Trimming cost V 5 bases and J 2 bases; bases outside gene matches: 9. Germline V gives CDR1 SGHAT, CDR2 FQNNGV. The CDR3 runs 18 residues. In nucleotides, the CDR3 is TGTGCCAGCAGCCTTATAAAGACTAGCGGGAGGCCCTACAATGAGCAGTTCTTC. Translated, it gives CASSLIKTSGRPYNEQFF.

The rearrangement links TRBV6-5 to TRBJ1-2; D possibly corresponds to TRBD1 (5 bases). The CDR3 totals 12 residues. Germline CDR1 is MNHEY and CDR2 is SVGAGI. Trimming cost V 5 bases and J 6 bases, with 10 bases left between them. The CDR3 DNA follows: TGTGCCAGCAGTAGCCGACAGAATGGCTACACCTTC. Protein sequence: CASSSRQNGYTF.

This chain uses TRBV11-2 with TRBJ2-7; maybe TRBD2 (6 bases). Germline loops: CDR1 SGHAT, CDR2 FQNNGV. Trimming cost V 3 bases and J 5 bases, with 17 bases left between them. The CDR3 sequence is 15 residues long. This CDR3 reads CASSFANWGGNEQYF. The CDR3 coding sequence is TGTGCCAGCAGCTTCGCCAACTGGGGAGGTAACGAGCAGTACTTC. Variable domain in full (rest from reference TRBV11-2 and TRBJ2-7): EAGVAQSPRYKIIEKRQSVAFWCNPISGHATLYWYQQILGQGPKLLIQFQNNGVVDDSQLPKDRFSAERLKGVDSTLKIQPAKLEDSAVYLCASSFANWGGNEQYFGPGTRLTVT.

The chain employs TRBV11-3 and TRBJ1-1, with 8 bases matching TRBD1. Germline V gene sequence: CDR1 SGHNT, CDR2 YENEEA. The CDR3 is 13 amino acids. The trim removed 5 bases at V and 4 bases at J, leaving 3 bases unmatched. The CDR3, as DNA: TGTGCCAGCAGCCCCACAGGGGGCACTGAAGCTTTCTTT. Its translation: CASSPTGGTEAFF.

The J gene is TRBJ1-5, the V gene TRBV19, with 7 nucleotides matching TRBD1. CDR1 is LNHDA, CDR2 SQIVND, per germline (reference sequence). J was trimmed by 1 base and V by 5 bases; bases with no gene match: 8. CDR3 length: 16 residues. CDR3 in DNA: TGTGCCAGTAGTCAACGACAGGGAGCGAGCAATCAGCCCCAGCATTTT. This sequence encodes CASSQRQGASNQPQHF.

CDR3 bases: TGTGCCAGCAGCTTAATGGCGGGGAACACCGGGGAGCTGTTTTTT. Translating it yields CASSLMAGNTGELFF. The chain employs TRBV7-2 and TRBJ2-2, with D tentatively TRBD2 (5 bases). Germline V gene sequence: CDR1 SGHTA, CDR2 FQGNSA. V was clipped by 2 bases and J by 1 base, with 8 bases between them. The CDR3 loop spans 15 amino acids.

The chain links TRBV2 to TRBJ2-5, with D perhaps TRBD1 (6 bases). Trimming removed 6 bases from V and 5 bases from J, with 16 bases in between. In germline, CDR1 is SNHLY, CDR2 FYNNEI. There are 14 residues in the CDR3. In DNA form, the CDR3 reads TGTGCCAGCAGCGACAGGCTTCTAGGGGAGACCCAGTACTTC. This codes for CASSDRLLGETQYF. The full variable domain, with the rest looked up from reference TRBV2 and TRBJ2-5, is EPEVTQTPSHQVTQMGQEVILRCVPISNHLYFYWYRQILGQKVEFLVSFYNNEISEKSEIFDDQFSVERPDGSNFTLKIRSTKLEDSAMYFCASSDRLLGETQYFGPGTRLLVL.